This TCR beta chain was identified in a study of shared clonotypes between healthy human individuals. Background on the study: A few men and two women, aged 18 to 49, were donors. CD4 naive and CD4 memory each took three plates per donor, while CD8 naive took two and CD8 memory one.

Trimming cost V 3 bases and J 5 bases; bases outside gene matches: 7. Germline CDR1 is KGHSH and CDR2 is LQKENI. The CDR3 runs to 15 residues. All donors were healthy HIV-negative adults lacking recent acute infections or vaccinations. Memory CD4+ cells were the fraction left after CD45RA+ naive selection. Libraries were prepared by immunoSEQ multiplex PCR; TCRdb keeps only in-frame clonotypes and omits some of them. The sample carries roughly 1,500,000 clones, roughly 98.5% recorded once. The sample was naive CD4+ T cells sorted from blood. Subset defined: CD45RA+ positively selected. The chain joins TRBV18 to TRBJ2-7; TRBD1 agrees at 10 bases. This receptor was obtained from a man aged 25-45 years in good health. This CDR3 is CASSPFGTGAHEQYF. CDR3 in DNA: TGTGCCAGCTCACCGTTCGGGACAGGGGCCCACGAGCAGTACTTC.